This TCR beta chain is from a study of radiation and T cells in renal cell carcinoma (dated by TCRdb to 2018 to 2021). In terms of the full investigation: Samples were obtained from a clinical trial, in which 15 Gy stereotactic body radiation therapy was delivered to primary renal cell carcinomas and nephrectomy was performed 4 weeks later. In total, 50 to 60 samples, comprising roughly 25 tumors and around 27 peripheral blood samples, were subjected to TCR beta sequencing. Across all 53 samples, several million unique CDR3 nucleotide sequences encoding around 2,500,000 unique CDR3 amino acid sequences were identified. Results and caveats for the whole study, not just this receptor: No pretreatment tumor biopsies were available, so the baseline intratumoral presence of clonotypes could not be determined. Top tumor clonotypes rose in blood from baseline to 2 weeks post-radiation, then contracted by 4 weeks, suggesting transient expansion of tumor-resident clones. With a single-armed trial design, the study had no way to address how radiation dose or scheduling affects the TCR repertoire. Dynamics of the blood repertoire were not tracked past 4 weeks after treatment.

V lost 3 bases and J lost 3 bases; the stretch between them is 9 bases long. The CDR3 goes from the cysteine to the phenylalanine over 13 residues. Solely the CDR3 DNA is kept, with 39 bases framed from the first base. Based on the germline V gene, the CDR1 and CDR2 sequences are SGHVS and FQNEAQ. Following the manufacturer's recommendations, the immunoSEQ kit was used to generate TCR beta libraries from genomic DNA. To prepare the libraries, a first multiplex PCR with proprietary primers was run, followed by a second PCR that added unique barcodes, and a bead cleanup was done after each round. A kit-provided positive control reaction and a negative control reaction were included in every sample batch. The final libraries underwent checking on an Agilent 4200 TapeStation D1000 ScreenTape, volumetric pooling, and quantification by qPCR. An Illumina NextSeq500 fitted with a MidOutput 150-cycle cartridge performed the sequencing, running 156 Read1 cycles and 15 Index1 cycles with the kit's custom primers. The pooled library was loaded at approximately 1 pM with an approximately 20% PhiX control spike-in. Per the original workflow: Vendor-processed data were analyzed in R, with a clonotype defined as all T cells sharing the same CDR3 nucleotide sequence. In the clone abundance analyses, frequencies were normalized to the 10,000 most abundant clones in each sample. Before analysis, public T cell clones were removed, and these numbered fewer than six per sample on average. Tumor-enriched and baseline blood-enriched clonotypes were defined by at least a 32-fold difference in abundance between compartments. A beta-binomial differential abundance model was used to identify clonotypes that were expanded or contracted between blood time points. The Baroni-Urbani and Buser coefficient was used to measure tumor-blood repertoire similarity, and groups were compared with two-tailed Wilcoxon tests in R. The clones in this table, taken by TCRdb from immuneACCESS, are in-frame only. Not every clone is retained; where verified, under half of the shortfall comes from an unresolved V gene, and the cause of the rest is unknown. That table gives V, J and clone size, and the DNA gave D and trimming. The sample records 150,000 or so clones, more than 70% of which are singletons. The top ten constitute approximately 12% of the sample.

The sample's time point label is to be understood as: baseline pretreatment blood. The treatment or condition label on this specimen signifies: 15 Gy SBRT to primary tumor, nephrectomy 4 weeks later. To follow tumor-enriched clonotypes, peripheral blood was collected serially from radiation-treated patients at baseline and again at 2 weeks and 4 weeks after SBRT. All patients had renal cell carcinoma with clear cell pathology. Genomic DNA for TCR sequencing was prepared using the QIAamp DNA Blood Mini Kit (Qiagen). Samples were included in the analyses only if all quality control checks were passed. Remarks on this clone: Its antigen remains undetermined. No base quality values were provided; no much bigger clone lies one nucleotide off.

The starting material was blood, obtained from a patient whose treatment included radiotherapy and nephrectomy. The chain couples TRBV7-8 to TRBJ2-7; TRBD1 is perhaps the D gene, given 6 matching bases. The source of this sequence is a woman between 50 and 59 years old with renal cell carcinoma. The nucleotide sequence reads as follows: TGTGCCAGCAGCTTCACGGACAGCTACGAGCAGTACTTC. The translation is CASSFTDSYEQYF.